This is a list of T cell receptor beta chains from one sample in a study of shared clonotypes between healthy human individuals. Clones were read by immunoSEQ multiplex PCR, and TCRdb kept only the in-frame ones, dropping some. The sample lists 800,000 to 950,000 clones, 96% occurring once. Material for sequencing was naive CD8+ T cells sorted from blood. Source of these receptors: a man younger than 45 in good health. Both conserved end residues are part of each CDR3. The D gene is left open where the match is weak. Clone size appears in some rows only: once, few, many, or a class for an expanded clone.

>TRBJ2-1|TRBD2|TRBV29-1|NA
CSVEELASGIYNEQFF
TGCAGCGTTGAAGAATTGGCTAGCGGGATCTACAATGAGCAGTTCTTC
>TRBJ2-1|TRBD2|TRBV9|NA
CASSDPGLALPSYNEQFF
TGTGCCAGCAGCGACCCGGGACTAGCACTGCCCTCCTACAATGAGCAGTTCTTC
>TRBJ2-3|TRBD2|TRBV10-3|NA
CAIFSGRGGDTQYF
TGTGCCATCTTTAGCGGGAGAGGTGGAGATACGCAGTATTTT
>TRBJ2-1|TRBD1|TRBV28|once
CAILGQGAGNEQFF
TGTGCCATCCTAGGGCAGGGGGCGGGCAATGAGCAGTTCTTC
>TRBJ1-2|TRBD1|TRBV2|NA
CASITTGSTSRGYGYTF
TGTGCCAGCATTACGACAGGGTCAACCTCTAGGGGCTATGGCTACACCTTC
>TRBJ2-2|NA|TRBV5-1|NA
CASSFGWLSLVNLNTGELFF
TGCGCCAGCAGCTTCGGCTGGCTTTCGTTAGTTAATTTGAACACCGGGGAGCTGTTTTTT
>TRBJ2-7|TRBD1|TRBV7-6|NA
CASSLVTDRDPYEQYF
TGTGCCAGCAGCTTAGTCACCGACAGGGACCCCTACGAGCAGTACTTC
>TRBJ2-7|TRBD1|TRBV6-6|NA
CASSYAGQDYEQYF
TGTGCCAGCAGTTACGCGGGACAGGACTACGAGCAGTACTTC
>TRBJ1-4|NA|TRBV5-6|once
CASSIYSPEKLFF
TGTGCCAGCAGCATTTATTCGCCTGAAAAACTGTTTTTT
>TRBJ2-2|NA|TRBV2|few
CASRKGGELFF
TGTGCCAGCCGTAAAGGGGGGGAGCTGTTTTTT
>TRBJ1-2|NA|TRBV29-1|NA
CSVESRNGYTF
TGCAGCGTTGAGTCGCGGAATGGCTACACCTTC
>TRBJ2-1|TRBD1|TRBV7-9|NA
CASSLGSMGTGQYNEQFF
TGTGCCAGCAGCTTGGGTTCTATGGGGACAGGCCAATACAATGAGCAGTTCTTC
>TRBJ2-1|TRBD1|TRBV2|once
CASSESGTGKNEQFF
TGTGCCAGCAGTGAATCAGGGACAGGGAAGAATGAGCAGTTCTTC
>TRBJ2-5|TRBD2|TRBV4-2|NA
CASSQAYASGRAEETQYF
TGTGCCAGCAGCCAAGCGTATGCTAGCGGGAGGGCCGAGGAGACCCAGTACTTC
>TRBJ2-1|TRBD1|TRBV14|NA
CASSQGQVRNEQFF
TGTGCCAGCAGCCAGGGACAGGTACGCAATGAGCAGTTCTTC
>TRBJ2-7|NA|TRBV6-6|NA
CASSYSRGSVYEQYF
TGTGCCAGCAGTTACTCGAGGGGATCAGTCTACGAGCAGTACTTC
>TRBJ1-2|TRBD1|TRBV2|NA
CASRAGGGYTF
TGTGCCAGCAGGGCAGGGGGTGGCTACACCTTC
>TRBJ2-7|TRBD2|TRBV19|NA
CASSIAPGLAGDEQYF
TGTGCCAGTAGTATAGCTCCGGGACTAGCGGGGGACGAGCAGTACTTC
>TRBJ1-3|NA|TRBV18|NA
CASVEVGVSSGNTIYF
TGTGCCAGCGTGGAAGTCGGGGTTAGCTCTGGAAACACCATATATTTT
>TRBJ1-4|NA|TRBV7-9|NA
CASSLPGTTNEKLFF
TGTGCCAGCAGCCTCCCGGGCACAACTAATGAAAAACTGTTTTTT
>TRBJ2-5|NA|TRBV6-5|NA
CASTREGTQYF
TGTGCCAGCACTCGGGAAGGGACCCAGTACTTC
>TRBJ2-1|NA|TRBV13|NA
CASSSGQTYNEQFF
TGTGCCAGCAGCTCGGGACAAACCTACAATGAGCAGTTCTTC
>TRBJ2-7|TRBD2|TRBV7-9|NA
CASSLIAGGQTYEQYF
TGTGCCAGCAGCTTAATAGCGGGAGGGCAGACATACGAGCAGTACTTC
>TRBJ2-2|NA|TRBV5-1|NA
CASSLIEPREGGNTGELFF
TGCGCCAGCAGCCTTATTGAGCCGCGAGAGGGAGGGAACACCGGGGAGCTGTTTTTT
>TRBJ2-7|TRBD2|TRBV4-3|NA
CASSQEIGAGGGSYEQYF
TGCGCCAGCAGCCAAGAGATCGGGGCGGGAGGTGGTTCCTACGAGCAGTACTTC
>TRBJ1-2|TRBD1|TRBV27|NA
CASSLGPGQFTF
TGTGCCAGCAGTTTAGGACCGGGACAGTTCACCTTC
>TRBJ1-5|TRBD1|TRBV18|NA
CASSPITGVGEPQHF
TGTGCCAGCTCGCCGATCACAGGGGTGGGGGAGCCCCAGCATTTT
>TRBJ1-1|NA|TRBV7-9|NA
CASSFWQGEAFF
TGTGCCAGCAGCTTCTGGCAGGGGGAAGCTTTCTTT